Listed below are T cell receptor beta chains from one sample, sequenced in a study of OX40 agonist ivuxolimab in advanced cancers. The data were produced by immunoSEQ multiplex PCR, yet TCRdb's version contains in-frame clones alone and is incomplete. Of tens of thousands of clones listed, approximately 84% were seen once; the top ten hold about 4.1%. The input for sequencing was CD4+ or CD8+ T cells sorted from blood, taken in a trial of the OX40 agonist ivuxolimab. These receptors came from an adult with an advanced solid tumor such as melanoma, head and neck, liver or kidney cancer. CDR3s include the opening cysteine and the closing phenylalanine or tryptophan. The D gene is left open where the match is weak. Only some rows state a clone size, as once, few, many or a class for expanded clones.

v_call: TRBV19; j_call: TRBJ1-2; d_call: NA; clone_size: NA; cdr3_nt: TGTGCCAGTAGTACCAATCTCGGGACATACGGCGATGGCTACACCTTC; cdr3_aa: CASSTNLGTYGDGYTF
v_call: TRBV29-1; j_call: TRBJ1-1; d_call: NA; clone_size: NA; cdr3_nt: TGCAGCGTTGCCCGACAAACCCGGGACGCTGAAGCTTTCTTT; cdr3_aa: CSVARQTRDAEAFF
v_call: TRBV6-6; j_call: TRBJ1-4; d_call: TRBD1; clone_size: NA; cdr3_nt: TGTGCCAGCAGGGGACAGGGGGTGGGTGAAAAACTGTTTTTT; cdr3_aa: CASRGQGVGEKLFF
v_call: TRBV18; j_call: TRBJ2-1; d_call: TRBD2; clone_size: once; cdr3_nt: TGTGCCAGCTCACCATTGGCAGGTTCGGGGGGGGACAATGAGCAGTTCTTC; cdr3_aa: CASSPLAGSGGDNEQFF
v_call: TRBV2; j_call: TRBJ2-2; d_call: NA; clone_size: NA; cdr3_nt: TGTGCCAGCAGTGAGGCCGGGGAGCTGTTTTTT; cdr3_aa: CASSEAGELFF
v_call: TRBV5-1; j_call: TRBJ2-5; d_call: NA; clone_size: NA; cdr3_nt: TGCGCCAGCAGACACGTCGTGGCAGGCCAAGAGACCCAGTACTTC; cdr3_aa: CASRHVVAGQETQYF
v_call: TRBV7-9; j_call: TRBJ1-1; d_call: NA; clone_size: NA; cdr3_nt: TGTGCCAGCAGCTTAGGGACAGCGAACACTGAAGCTTTCTTT; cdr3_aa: CASSLGTANTEAFF
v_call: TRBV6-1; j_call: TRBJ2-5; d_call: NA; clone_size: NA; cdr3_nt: TGTGCCAGCAGGGTGCTCCCGGGACGTCTTGAGACCCAGTACTTC; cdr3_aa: CASRVLPGRLETQYF
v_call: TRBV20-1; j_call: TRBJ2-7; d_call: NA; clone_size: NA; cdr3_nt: TGCAGTGCAGCGGCCAACTACGAGCAGTACTTC; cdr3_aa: CSAAANYEQYF
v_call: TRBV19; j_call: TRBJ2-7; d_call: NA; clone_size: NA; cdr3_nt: TGTGCCAGTAGTACGACCGGGATCTCCTACGAGCAGTACTTC; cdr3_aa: CASSTTGISYEQYF
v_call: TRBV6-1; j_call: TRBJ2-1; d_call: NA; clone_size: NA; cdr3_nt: TGTGCCAGCAGTGAACTCTATGAGCAGTTCTTC; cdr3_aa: CASSELYEQFF
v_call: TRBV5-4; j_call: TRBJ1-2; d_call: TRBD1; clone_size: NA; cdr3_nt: TGTGCCAGCAGCCCCGGGACAGGGGGGGTCTATGGCTACACCTTC; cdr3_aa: CASSPGTGGVYGYTF
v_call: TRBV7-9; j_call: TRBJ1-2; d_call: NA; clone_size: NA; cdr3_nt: TGTGCCAGCAGCTTATCAGGGTTTGAGGGCTACACCTTC; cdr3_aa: CASSLSGFEGYTF